This entry describes one T cell receptor beta chain. Antigen unknown. Nominal health characterized the donors when sampled, though unrecorded immune exposures were likely. These data are taken from a study of cytomegalovirus exposure and HLA in healthy donors. About the research overall: Within an early data release were about 85 million unique TCRs drawn from HLA-typed donors.

The V gene's germline CDR1 is SNHLY and CDR2 FYNNEI. The CDR3 consists of 13 residues. Trimming cost V 7 bases and J 3 bases, with 9 bases left between them. Study results and caveats: TCR beta V- and J-gene trimming was later associated with a missense DCLRE1C variant. In a later analysis, at a false discovery rate of 0.05, 15,000 to 20,000 TCR beta sequences matched HLA alleles.

PCR primers comprised 60 Vbeta and 13 Jbeta primers. Libraries were prepared by immunoSEQ multiplex PCR; TCRdb keeps only in-frame clonotypes and omits some of them. This sample carries 150,000 to 200,000 clones, less than 80% of them seen once, and the ten largest clones take roughly 1.6%. The chain carries TRBV2 and TRBJ2-2, with TRBD1 as a possible D gene (5 bases). The sequence came from a man between 18 and 29 years old in good health and CMV-seronegative. What was sequenced was PBMCs. This CDR3 reads CASKNRYTGELFF. CDR3 nucleotide sequence: TGTGCCAGCAAGAACAGGTACACCGGGGAGCTGTTTTTT.